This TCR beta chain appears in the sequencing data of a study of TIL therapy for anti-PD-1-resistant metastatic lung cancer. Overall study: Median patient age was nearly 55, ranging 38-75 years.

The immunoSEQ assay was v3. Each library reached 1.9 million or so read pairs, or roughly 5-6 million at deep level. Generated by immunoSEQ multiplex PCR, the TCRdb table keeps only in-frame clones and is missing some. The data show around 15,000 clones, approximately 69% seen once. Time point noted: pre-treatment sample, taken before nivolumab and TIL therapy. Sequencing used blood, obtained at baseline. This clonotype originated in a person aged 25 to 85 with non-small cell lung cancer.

The CDR3 protein is CASSLWVGYGYTF. The CDR3, as DNA: TGTGCCAGCAGCTTGTGGGTAGGCTATGGCTACACCTTC. The chain recombines TRBV7-9 with TRBJ1-2; D is undetermined. Per germline, CDR1 SEHNR and CDR2 FQNEAQ (reference sequence). The CDR3 loop spans 13 amino acids. The V end was cut by 3 bases, the J end by 4 bases, with 9 bases between.